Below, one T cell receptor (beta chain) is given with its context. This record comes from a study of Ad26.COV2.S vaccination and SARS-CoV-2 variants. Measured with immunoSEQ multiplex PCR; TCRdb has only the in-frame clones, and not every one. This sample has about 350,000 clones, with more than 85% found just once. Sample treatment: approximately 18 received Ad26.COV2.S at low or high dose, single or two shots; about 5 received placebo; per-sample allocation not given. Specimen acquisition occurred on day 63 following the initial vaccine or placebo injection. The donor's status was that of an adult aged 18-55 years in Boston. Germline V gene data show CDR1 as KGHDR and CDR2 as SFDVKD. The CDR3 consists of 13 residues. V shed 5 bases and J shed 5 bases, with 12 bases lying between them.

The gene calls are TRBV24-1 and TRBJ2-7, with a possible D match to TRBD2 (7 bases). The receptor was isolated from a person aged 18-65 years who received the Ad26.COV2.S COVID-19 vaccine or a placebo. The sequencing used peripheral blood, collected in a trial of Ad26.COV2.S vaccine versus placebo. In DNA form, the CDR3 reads TGTGCCACCAGTGGGGGGGGCAGGGACGAGCAGTACTTC. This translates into CATSGGGRDEQYF.